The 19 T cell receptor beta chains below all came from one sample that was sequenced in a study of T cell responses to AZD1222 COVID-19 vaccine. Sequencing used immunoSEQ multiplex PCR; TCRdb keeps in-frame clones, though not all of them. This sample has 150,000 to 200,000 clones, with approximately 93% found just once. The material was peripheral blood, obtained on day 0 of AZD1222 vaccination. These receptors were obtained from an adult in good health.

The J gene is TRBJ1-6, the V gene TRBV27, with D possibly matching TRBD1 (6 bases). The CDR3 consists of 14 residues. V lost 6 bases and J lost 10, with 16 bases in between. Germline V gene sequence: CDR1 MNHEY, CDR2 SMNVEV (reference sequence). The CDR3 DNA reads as TGTGCCAGCAGACCGAGCAGGGGACAATCACCCCTCCACTTT. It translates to CASRPSRGQSPLHF.

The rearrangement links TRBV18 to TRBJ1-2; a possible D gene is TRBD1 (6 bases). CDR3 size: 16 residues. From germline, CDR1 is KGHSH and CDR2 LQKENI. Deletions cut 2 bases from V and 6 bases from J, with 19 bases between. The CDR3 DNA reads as TGTGCCAGCTCACCAGTTCCGAGGGGGGGATACCATGGCTACACCTTC. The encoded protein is CASSPVPRGGYHGYTF.

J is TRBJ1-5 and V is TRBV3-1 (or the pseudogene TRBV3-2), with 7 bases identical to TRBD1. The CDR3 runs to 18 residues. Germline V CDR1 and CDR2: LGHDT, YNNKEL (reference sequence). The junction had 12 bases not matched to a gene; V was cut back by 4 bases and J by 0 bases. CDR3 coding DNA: TGTGCCAGCAGCCCCGGCACTTGGGACAGATATAGCAATCAGCCCCAGCATTTT. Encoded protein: CASSPGTWDRYSNQPQHF.

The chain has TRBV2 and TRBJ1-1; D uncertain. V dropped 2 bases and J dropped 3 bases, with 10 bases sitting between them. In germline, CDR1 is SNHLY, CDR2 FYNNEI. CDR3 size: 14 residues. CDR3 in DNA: TGTGCCAGCAGTGAACAACTCTTAGACACTGAAGCTTTCTTT. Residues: CASSEQLLDTEAFF. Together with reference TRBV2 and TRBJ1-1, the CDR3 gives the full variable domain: EPEVTQTPSHQVTQMGQEVILRCVPISNHLYFYWYRQILGQKVEFLVSFYNNEISEKSEIFDDQFSVERPDGSNFTLKIRSTKLEDSAMYFCASSEQLLDTEAFFGQGTRLTVV.

CDR3 in amino acids: CASSLRGYSGLPYEQYF. The CDR3 DNA is TGTGCCAGCAGCCTACGGGGATATAGCGGGCTTCCCTACGAGCAGTACTTC. The chain joins TRBV11-2 to TRBJ2-7, with 7 bases aligning to TRBD2. V was pared by 5 bases and J by 2 bases, with 15 bases of the junction left unmatched. This CDR3 region has 17 residues. CDR1 and CDR2 from the germline V gene are SGHAT and FQNNGV.

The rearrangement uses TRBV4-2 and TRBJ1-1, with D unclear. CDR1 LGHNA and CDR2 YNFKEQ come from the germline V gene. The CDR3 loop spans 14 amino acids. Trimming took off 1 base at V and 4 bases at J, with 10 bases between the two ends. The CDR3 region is CASSQVASATEAFF. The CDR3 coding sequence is TGTGCCAGCAGCCAAGTAGCCAGCGCCACTGAAGCTTTCTTT.

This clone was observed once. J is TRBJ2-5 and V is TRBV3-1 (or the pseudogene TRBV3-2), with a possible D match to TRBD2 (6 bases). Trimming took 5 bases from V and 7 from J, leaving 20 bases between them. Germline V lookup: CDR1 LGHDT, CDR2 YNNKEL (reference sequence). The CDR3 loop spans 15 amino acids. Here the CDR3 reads CASSALTSFEGTQYF. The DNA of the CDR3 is TGTGCCAGCAGCGCCCTCACTAGCTTCGAGGGGACCCAGTACTTC.

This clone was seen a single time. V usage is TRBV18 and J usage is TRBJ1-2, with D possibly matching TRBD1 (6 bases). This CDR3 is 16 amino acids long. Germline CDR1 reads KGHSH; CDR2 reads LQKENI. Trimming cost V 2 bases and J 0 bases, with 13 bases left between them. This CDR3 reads CASSPWGRTANYGYTF. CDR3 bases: TGTGCCAGCTCACCATGGGGGCGGACCGCTAACTATGGCTACACCTTC. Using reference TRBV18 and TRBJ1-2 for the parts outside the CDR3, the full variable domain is NAGVMQNPRHLVRRRGQEARLRCSPMKGHSHVYWYRQLPEEGLKFMVYLQKENIIDESGMPKERFSAEFPKEGPSILRIQQVVRGDSAAYFCASSPWGRTANYGYTFGSGTRLTVV.

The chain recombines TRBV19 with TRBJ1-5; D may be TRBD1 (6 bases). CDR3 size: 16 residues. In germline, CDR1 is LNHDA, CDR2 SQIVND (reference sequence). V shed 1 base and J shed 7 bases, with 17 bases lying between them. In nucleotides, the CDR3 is TGTGCCAGTAGTATAGTTGCGCGAACTCAGGGGCAGCCCCAGCATTTT. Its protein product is CASSIVARTQGQPQHF. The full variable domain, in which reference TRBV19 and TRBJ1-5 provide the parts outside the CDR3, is DGGITQSPKYLFRKEGQNVTLSCEQNLNHDAMYWYRQDPGQGLRLIYYSQIVNDFQKGDIAEGYSVSREKKESFPLTVTSAQKNPTAFYLCASSIVARTQGQPQHFGDGTRLSIL.

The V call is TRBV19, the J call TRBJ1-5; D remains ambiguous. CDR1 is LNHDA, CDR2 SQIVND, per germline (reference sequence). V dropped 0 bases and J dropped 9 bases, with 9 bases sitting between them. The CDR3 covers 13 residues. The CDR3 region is CASSIDPVRPQHF. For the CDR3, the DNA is TGTGCCAGTAGTATAGACCCCGTACGGCCCCAGCATTTT.

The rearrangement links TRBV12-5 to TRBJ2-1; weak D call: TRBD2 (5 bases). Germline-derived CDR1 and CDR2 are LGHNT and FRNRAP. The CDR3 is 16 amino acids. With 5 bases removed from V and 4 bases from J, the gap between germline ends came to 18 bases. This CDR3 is CASGPTHSGSYNEQFF. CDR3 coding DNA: TGTGCTAGTGGTCCAACCCATTCGGGGTCTTACAATGAGCAGTTCTTC.

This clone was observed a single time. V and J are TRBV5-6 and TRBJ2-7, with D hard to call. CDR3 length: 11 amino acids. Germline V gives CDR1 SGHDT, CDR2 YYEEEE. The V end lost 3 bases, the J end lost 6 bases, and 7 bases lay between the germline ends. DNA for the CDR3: TGTGCCAGCAGCTCGACTCGCGAGCAGTACTTC. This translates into CASSSTREQYF. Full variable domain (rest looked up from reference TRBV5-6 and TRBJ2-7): DAGVTQSPTHLIKTRGQQVTLRCSPKSGHDTVSWYQQALGQGPQFIFQYYEEEERQRGNFPDRFSGHQFPNYSSELNVNALLLGDSALYLCASSSTREQYFGPGTRLTVT.

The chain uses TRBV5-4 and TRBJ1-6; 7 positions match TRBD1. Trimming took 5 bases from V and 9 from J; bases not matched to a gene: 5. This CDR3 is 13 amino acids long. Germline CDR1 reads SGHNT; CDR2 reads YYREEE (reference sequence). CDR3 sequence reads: CASSKDRVSPLHF. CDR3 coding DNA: TGTGCCAGCAGTAAAGACAGGGTTTCACCCCTCCACTTT.

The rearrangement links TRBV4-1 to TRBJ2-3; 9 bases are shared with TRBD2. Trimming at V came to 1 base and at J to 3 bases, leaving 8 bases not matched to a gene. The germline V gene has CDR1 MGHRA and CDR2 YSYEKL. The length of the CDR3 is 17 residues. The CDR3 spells CASSQVAGGPRTDTQYF. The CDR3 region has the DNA TGCGCCAGCAGCCAAGTCGCGGGGGGGCCCCGGACAGATACGCAGTATTTT.

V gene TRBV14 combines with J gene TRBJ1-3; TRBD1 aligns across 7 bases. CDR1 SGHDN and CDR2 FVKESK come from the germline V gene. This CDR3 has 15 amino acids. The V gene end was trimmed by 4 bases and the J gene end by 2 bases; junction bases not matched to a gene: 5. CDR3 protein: CASSLPGTAGNTIYF. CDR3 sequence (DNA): TGTGCCAGCAGCCTACCTGGGACAGCTGGAAACACCATATATTTT.

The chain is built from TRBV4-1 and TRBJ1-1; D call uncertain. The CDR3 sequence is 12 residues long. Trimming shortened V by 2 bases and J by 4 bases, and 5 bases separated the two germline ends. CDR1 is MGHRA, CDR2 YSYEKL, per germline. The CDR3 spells CASSQWGTEAFF. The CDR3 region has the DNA TGCGCCAGCAGCCAATGGGGCACTGAAGCTTTCTTT.

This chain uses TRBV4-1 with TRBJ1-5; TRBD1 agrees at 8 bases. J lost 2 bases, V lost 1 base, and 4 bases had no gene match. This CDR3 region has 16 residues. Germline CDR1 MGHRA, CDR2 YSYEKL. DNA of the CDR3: TGCGCCAGCAGCCAAGGGGACAGGCGCGGCAATCAGCCCCAGCATTTT. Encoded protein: CASSQGDRRGNQPQHF.

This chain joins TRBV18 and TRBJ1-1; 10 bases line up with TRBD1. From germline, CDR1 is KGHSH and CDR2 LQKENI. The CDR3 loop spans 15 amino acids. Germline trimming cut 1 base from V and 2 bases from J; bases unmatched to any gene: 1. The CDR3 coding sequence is TGTGCCAGCTCACCACGGACAGGGGGTAACACTGAAGCTTTCTTT. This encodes CASSPRTGGNTEAFF.

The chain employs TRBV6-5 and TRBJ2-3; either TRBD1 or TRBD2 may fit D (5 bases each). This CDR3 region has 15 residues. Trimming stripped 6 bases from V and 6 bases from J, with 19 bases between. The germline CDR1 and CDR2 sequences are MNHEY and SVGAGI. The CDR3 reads CASRTGTLASDTQYF. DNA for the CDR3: TGTGCCAGCAGAACCGGGACCCTGGCGTCCGATACGCAGTATTTT.